This T cell receptor beta chain was sequenced in a study of shared clonotypes between healthy human individuals. Study context: Three CD4 naive, three CD4 memory, two CD8 naive and one CD8 memory plate were used per donor.

The assay ran at deep level. In the study's own analysis: Because ImmunoSEQ provided only junction sequences with no quality scores, the filtering differed. Assay used: immunoSEQ multiplex PCR; TCRdb lists only in-frame clones, some missing. The DNA was the basis for D and trimming; V, J and clone size are from that table. In the table there are over 2 million clones, about 95% of which are singletons. CD8 cells regarded as naive lacked CD45RO, were positively chosen for CCR7, and omitted terminally differentiated effector memory CD45RA+ cells. Among the donors, all were Caucasian adults who lived in Nashville, Tennessee. Germline V gives CDR1 LNHDA, CDR2 SQIVND (reference sequence). V was pared by 7 bases and J by 7 bases, with 10 bases between. The CDR3 totals 11 residues.

Sequences were obtained from naive CD8+ T cells sorted from blood. The receptor was derived from a young man in good health. The rearrangement uses TRBV19 and TRBJ1-1; D gene unclear. CDR3 sequence: CASTRWGEAFF. DNA of the CDR3: TGTGCCAGTACCCGGTGGGGTGAAGCTTTCTTT.